A selection of T cell receptor beta chains follows, all from one sample in a study of blood T cell repertoires in COVID-19. This table comes from immunoSEQ multiplex PCR, and its TCRdb copy is limited to in-frame clones, with some not included. The sample lists 150,000 to 200,000 clones, nearly 90% seen once, with roughly a fifth in the top ten. Material: peripheral blood. The receptor source for this set is a man between 60 and 75 years old with active or convalescent COVID-19. The CDR3 runs from the conserved cysteine through the conserved F or W. The order of the fields is clone size, V gene, D gene, J gene, CDR3 DNA, CDR3 protein. The D gene is left open where the match is weak. Expanded clones get a size class; other rows say once, few or many, or leave the size out.

.	TRBV11-2	TRBD1	TRBJ1-2	TGTGCCAGCAGCTACACAGGGGACGGCTACACCTTC	CASSYTGDGYTF
.	TRBV15	TRBD1	TRBJ1-6	TGTGCCACCTCGGGGGACAGGGAATTATCACCCCTCCACTTT	CATSGDRELSPLHF
few	TRBV5-1	.	TRBJ1-6	TGCGCCAGCAGCTTGTTGCCCTCGGGTCAAAATTCACCCCTCCACTTT	CASSLLPSGQNSPLHF
.	TRBV28	TRBD2	TRBJ2-3	TGTGCCAGCAGTTCCCCAACCCCTACTAGCGGGGGGTACGGGACAGATACGCAGTATTTT	CASSSPTPTSGGYGTDTQYF
.	TRBV6-5	TRBD2	TRBJ2-1	TGTGCCAGCGGGACTAGCTCTCGACATGAGCAGTTCTTC	CASGTSSRHEQFF
once	TRBV4-1	.	TRBJ2-7	TGCGCCAGTTCAGCGGGCTACGAGCAGTACTTC	CASSAGYEQYF
.	TRBV19	.	TRBJ1-2	TGTGCCAGTAGTATAGGGCAGGGAGGCTATGGCTACACCTTC	CASSIGQGGYGYTF
.	TRBV19	.	TRBJ2-7	TGTGCCAGTAGTATCACAGGGACGGACTACGAGCAGTACTTC	CASSITGTDYEQYF
.	TRBV29-1	TRBD2	TRBJ2-2	TGCAGCGCCCGGACTAGCGGGCGAGCCGGGGAGCTGTTTTTT	CSARTSGRAGELFF
.	TRBV4-2	TRBD2	TRBJ2-3	TGTGCCAGCAGCCCACTTCCGGGGGGGTCTTCCCCAGATACGCAGTATTTT	CASSPLPGGSSPDTQYF
.	TRBV4-2	.	TRBJ2-7	TGTGCCAGCAGCCCTACATTCGGTGGGGGCAACGAGCAGTACTTC	CASSPTFGGGNEQYF
.	TRBV9	.	TRBJ2-3	TGTGCCAGCAGCGTAGAAGGAGGGGTAAGCACAGATACGCAGTATTTT	CASSVEGGVSTDTQYF
.	TRBV27	TRBD2	TRBJ2-1	TGTGCCAGCAGTTCTCTAGCGGGGTTTCAGAATGAGCAGTTCTTC	CASSSLAGFQNEQFF